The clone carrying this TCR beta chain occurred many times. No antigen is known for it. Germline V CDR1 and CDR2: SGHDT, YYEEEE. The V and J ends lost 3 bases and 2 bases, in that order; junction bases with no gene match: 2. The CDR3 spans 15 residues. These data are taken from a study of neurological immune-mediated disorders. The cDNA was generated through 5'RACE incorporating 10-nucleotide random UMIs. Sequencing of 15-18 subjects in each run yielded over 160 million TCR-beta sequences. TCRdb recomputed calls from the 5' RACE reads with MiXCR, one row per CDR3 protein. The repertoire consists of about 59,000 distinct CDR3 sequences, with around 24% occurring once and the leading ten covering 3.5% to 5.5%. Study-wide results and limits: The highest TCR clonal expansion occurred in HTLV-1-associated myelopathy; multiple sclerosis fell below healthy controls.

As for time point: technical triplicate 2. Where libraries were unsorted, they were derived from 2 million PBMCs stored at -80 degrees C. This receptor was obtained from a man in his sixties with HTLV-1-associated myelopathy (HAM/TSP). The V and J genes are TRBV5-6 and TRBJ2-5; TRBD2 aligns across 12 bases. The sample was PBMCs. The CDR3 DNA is TGTGCCAGCAGCTGGACTAGCGGGGTGCAAGAGACCCAGTACTTC. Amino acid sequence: CASSWTSGVQETQYF.